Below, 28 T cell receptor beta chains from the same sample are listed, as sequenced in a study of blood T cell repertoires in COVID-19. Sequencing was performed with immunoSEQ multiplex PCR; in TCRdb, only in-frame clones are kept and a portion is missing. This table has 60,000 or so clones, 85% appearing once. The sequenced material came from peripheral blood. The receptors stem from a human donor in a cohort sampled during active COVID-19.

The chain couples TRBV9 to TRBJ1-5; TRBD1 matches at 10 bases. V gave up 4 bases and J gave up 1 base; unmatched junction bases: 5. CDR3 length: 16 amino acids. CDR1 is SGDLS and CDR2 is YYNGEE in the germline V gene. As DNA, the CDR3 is TGTGCCAGCAGCCCTGGGACAGGGGCCAGCAATCAGCCCCAGCATTTT. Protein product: CASSPGTGASNQPQHF.

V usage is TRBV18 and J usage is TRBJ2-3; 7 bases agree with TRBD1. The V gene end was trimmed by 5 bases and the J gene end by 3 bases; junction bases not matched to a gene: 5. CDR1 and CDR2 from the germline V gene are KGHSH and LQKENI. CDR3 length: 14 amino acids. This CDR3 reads CASSGPRGTDTQYF. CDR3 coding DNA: TGTGCCAGCTCAGGACCCAGGGGGACAGATACGCAGTATTTT.

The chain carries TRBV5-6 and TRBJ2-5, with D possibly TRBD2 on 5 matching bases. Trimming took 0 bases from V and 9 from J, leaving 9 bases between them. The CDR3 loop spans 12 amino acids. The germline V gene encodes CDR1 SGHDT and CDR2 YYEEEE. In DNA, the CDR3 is TGTGCCAGCAGCTTGGGACCCGGGGCCCAGTACTTC. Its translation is CASSLGPGAQYF.

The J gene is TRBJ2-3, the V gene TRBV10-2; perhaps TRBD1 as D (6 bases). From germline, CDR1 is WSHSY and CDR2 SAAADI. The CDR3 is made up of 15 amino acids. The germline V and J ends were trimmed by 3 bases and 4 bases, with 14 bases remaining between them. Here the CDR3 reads CASSDGQGKSDTQYF. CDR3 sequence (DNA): TGCGCCAGCAGTGACGGTCAGGGGAAATCAGATACGCAGTATTTT.

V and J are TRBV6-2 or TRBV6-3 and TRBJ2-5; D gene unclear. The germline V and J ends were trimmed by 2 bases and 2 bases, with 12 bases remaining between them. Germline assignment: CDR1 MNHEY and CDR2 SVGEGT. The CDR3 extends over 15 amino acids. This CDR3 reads CASSYGADDQETQYF. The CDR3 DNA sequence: TGTGCCAGCAGTTACGGAGCAGATGATCAAGAGACCCAGTACTTC.

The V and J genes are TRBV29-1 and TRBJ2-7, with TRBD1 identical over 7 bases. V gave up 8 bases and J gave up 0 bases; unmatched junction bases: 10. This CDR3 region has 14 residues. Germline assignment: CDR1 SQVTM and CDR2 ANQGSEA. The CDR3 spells CSISGTAYSYEQYF. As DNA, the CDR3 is TGCAGCATCTCCGGGACAGCCTACTCCTACGAGCAGTACTTC.

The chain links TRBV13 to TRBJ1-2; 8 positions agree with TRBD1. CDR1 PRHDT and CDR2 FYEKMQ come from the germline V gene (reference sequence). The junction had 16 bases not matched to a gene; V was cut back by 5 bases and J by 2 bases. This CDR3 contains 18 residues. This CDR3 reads CASSDNRDRSVINYGYTF. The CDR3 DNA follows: TGTGCCAGCAGCGACAACCGGGACAGGTCTGTGATAAACTATGGCTACACCTTC.

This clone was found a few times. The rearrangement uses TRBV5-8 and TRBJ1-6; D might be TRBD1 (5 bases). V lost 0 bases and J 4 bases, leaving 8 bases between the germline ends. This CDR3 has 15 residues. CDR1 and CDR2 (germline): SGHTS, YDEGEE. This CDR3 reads CASSLGTWYNSPLHF. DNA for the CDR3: TGTGCCAGCAGCTTGGGGACATGGTATAATTCACCCCTCCACTTT.

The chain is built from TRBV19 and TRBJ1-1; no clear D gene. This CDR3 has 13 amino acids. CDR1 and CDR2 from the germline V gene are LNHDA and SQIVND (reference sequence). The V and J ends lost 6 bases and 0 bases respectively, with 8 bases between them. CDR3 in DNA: TGTGCCAGTAGACAACAGATGAACACTGAAGCTTTCTTT. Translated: CASRQQMNTEAFF. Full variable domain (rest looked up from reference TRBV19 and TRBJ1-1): DGGITQSPKYLFRKEGQNVTLSCEQNLNHDAMYWYRQDPGQGLRLIYYSQIVNDFQKGDIAEGYSVSREKKESFPLTVTSAQKNPTAFYLCASRQQMNTEAFFGQGTRLTVV.

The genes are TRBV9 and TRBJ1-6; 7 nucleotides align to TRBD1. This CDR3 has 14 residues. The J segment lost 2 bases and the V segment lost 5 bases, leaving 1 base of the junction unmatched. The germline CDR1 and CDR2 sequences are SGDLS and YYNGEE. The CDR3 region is CASSTGAYNSPLHF. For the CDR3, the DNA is TGTGCCAGCAGTACAGGGGCCTATAATTCACCCCTCCACTTT.

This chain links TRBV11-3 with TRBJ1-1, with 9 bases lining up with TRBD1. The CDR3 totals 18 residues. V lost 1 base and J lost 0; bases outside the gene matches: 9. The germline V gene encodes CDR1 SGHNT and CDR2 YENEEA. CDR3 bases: TGTGCCAGCAGCTTAGCCTACGGGACAGGGCACATGAACACTGAAGCTTTCTTT. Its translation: CASSLAYGTGHMNTEAFF.

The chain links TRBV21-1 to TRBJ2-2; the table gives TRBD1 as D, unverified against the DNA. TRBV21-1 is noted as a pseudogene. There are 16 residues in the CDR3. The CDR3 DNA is TGTGCCAGCAGCAAATTTAAGGGGGTCGAGACCGGGGAGCTGTTTTTT. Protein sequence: CASSKFKGVETGELFF.

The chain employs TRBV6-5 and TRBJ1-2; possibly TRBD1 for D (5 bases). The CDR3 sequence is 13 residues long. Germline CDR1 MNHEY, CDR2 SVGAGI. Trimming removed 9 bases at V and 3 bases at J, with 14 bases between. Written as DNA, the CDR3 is TGTGCCAGTTGTCCAGGGTTCGACTATGGCTACACCTTC. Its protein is CASCPGFDYGYTF.

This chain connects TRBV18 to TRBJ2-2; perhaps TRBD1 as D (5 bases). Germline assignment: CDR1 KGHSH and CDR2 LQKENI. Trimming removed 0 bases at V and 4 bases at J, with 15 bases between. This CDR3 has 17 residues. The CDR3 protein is CASSPPGQTALTGELFF. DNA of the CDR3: TGTGCCAGCTCACCACCGGGGCAGACTGCCCTCACCGGGGAGCTGTTTTTT.

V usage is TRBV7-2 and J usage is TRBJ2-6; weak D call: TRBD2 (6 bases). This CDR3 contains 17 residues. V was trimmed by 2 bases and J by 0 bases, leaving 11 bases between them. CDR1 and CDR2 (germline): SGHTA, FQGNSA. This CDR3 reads CASSLTGGNSGANVLTF. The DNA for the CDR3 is TGTGCCAGCAGCTTAACCGGGGGTAACTCTGGGGCCAACGTCCTGACTTTC.

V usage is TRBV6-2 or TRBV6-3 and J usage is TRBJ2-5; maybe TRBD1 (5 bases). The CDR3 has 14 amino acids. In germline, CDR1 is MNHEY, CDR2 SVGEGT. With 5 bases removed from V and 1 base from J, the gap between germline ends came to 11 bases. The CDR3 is CASSVQGTQETQYF. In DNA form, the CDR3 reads TGTGCCAGCAGTGTCCAGGGTACCCAAGAGACCCAGTACTTC.

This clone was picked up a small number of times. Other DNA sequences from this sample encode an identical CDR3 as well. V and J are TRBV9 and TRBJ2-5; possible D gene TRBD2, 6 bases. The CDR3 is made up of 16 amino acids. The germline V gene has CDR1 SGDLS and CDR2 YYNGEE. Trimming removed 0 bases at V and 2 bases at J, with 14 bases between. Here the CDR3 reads CASSVGASGPQETQYF. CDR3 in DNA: TGTGCCAGCAGCGTAGGGGCCAGCGGGCCTCAAGAGACCCAGTACTTC.

Written as DNA, the CDR3 is TGTGCCAGCAGCGGGGGGGGTGTCAATACGCAGTATTTT. It is translated as CASSGGGVNTQYF. The chain has TRBV13 and TRBJ2-3; 7 nucleotides line up with TRBD2. V trimming: 5 bases; J trimming: 7 bases; junction bases outside the gene matches: 6. This CDR3 is built from 13 residues. Germline values: CDR1 PRHDT, CDR2 FYEKMQ (reference sequence).

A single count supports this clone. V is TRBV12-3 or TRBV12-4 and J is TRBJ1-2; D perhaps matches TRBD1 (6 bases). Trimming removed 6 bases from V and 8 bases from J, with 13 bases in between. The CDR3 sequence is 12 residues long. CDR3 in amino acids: CASSRQARGYTF. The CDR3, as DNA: TGTGCCAGCAGCAGACAGGCTCGCGGCTACACCTTC.

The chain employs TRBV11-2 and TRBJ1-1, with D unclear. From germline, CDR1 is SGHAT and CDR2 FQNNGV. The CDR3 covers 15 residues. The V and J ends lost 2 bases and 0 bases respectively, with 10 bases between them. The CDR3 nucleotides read TGTGCCAGCAGCTTACAAAGAGGCATGAACACTGAAGCTTTCTTT. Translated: CASSLQRGMNTEAFF.

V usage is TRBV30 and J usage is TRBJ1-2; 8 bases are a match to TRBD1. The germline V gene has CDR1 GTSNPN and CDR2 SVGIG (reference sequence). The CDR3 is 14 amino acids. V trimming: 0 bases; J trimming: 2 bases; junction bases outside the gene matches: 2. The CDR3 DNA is TGTGCCTGGAGTGTACCAGGGGGCAACTATGGCTACACCTTC. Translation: CAWSVPGGNYGYTF.

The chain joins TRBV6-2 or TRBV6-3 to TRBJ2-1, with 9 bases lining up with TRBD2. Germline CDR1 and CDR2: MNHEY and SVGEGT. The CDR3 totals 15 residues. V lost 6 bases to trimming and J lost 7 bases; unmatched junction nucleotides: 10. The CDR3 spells CASSPRASGVNEQFF. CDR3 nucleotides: TGTGCCAGCAGCCCCAGGGCTAGCGGGGTAAATGAGCAGTTCTTC.

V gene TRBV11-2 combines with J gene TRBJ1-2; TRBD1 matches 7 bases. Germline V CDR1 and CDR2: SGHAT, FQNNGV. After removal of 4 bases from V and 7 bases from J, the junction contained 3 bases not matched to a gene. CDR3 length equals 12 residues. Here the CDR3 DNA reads TGTGCCAGCAGCTCCCAGGGGGTTGGCTACACCTTC. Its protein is CASSSQGVGYTF.

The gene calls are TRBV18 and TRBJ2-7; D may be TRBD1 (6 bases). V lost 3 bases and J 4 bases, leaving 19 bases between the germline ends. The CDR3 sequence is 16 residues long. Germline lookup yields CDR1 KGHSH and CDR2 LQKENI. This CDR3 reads CASSPRQAVTGYEQYF. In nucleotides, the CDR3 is TGTGCCAGCTCACCCCGACAGGCCGTCACGGGGTACGAGCAGTACTTC. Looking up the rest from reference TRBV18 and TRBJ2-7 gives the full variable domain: NAGVMQNPRHLVRRRGQEARLRCSPMKGHSHVYWYRQLPEEGLKFMVYLQKENIIDESGMPKERFSAEFPKEGPSILRIQQVVRGDSAAYFCASSPRQAVTGYEQYFGPGTRLTVT.

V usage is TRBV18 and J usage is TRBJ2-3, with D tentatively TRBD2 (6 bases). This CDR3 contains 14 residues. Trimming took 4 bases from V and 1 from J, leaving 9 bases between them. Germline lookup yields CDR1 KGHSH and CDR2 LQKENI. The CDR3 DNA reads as TGTGCCAGCTCACGCCGCGGGGGCACAGATACGCAGTATTTT. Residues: CASSRRGGTDTQYF.

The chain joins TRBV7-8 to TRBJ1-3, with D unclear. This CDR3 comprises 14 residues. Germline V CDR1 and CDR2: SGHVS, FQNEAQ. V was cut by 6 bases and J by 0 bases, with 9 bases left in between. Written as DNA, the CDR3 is TGTGCCAGCAGTCCGGGAAGCTCTGGAAACACCATATATTTT. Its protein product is CASSPGSSGNTIYF.

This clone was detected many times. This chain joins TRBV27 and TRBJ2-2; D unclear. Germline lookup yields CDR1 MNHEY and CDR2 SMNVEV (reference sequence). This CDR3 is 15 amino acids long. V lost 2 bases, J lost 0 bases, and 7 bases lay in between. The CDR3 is CASSLHGSNTGELFF. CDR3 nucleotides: TGTGCCAGCAGTTTACACGGTTCGAACACCGGGGAGCTGTTTTTT.

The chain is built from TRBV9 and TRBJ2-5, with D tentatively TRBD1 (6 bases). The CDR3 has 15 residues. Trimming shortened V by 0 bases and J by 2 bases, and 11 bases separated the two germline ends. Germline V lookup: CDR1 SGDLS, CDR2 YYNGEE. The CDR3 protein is CASSVARTEQETQYF. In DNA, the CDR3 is TGTGCCAGCAGCGTAGCCAGGACAGAGCAAGAGACCCAGTACTTC.